These T cell receptor beta chains were read from a single sample in a study of Ad26.COV2.S vaccination and SARS-CoV-2 variants. Here immunoSEQ multiplex PCR was the method, and the copy in TCRdb shows in-frame clones only, minus some. The table has 400,000 to 450,000 clones, roughly 90% seen once. The source material was peripheral blood, sampled in a trial of Ad26.COV2.S vaccine versus placebo. The receptors come from a person aged 18 to 65 who received the Ad26.COV2.S COVID-19 vaccine or a placebo. The CDR3 runs from the conserved cysteine through the conserved F or W. Each record gives: J gene, CDR3 length, D gene, V gene, clone size, CDR3 DNA, CDR3 protein. The D gene is left open where the match is weak. The listing skips clone size in some rows; elsewhere it reads once, few, many or a size class.

>TRBJ2-1|16|.|TRBV4-1|few
TGCGCCAGCAGCCAATCCCTGGACAGATCATACAATGAGCAGTTCTTC
CASSQSLDRSYNEQFF
>TRBJ1-1|14|TRBD1|TRBV3-1/TRBV3-2|.
TGTGCCAGCAGCCAAGTAGGGGGCTCCACTGAAGCTTTCTTT
CASSQVGGSTEAFF
>TRBJ1-1|18|TRBD1|TRBV5-4|many
TGTGCCAGCAGCTTGCTAGGGAGGGGACAGGGATTGAACACTGAAGCTTTCTTT
CASSLLGRGQGLNTEAFF
>TRBJ2-2|15|.|TRBV5-1|.
TGCGCCAGCAGCCTCGGGACTGTAAACACCGGGGAGCTGTTTTTT
CASSLGTVNTGELFF
>TRBJ2-5|13|.|TRBV12-3/TRBV12-4|.
TGTGCCAGCAATACGGACAGTCAAGAGACCCAGTACTTC
CASNTDSQETQYF
>TRBJ2-5|14|.|TRBV6-5|.
TGTGCCAGCACTAAAGGGGCGGCCCAAGAGACCCAGTACTTC
CASTKGAAQETQYF
>TRBJ2-2|12|.|TRBV7-9|.
TGTGCCAGCAGCCAGGAAACCGGGGAGCTGTTTTTT
CASSQETGELFF
>TRBJ2-6|16|.|TRBV10-2|.
TGCGCCTCCCACAGTGGACTCAACTCTGGGGCCAACGTCCTGACTTTC
CASHSGLNSGANVLTF
>TRBJ1-1|13|.|TRBV2|.
TGTGCCAGCAGTGGGATGGGGAGCACTGAAGCTTTCTTT
CASSGMGSTEAFF
>TRBJ1-1|14|.|TRBV6-5|.
TGTGCCAGCAGTTACAGGAAAACGAACACTGAAGCTTTCTTT
CASSYRKTNTEAFF
>TRBJ2-5|16|TRBD2|TRBV7-9|.
TGTGCCAGCAGCCAGAATACGGGGGGGATCCAAGAGACCCAGTACTTC
CASSQNTGGIQETQYF
>TRBJ1-5|20|TRBD1|TRBV2|.
TGTGCCAGCAGCTACCTGTTCGCGGACAGGGCCTCATATAGCAATCAGCCCCAGCATTTT
CASSYLFADRASYSNQPQHF
>TRBJ1-5|13|.|TRBV6-1|.
TGTGCCAGCGCAGGGGTTGGCAATCAGCCCCAGCATTTT
CASAGVGNQPQHF
>TRBJ2-1|15|TRBD2|TRBV4-1|once
TGCGCCAGCAGGTTCGGCGGGGGGGCTTACAATGAGCAGTTCTTC
CASRFGGGAYNEQFF
>TRBJ1-1|15|TRBD1|TRBV5-4|.
TGTGCCAGCAGCTCGATGGGACAGGGCTCTGCTGAAGCTTTCTTT
CASSSMGQGSAEAFF
>TRBJ1-2|15|TRBD1|TRBV19|.
TGTGCCAGTAGTCAAACTCTGACAGGGACCTATGGCTACACCTTC
CASSQTLTGTYGYTF
>TRBJ1-1|13|.|TRBV19|.
TGTGCCAGTAGTATAGCGGGGACCCCTGAAGCTTTCTTT
CASSIAGTPEAFF
>TRBJ1-5|21|TRBD1|TRBV18|once
TGTGCCAGCTCACCGTCCGCCGAGAAACGGACAGGGGCCGGCACGAATCAGCCCCAGCATTTT
CASSPSAEKRTGAGTNQPQHF
>TRBJ1-5|17|TRBD1|TRBV15|once
TGTGCCACCAGCAGAGAAGCGGGGAGGGGGCACAATCAGCCCCAGCATTTT
CATSREAGRGHNQPQHF
>TRBJ1-2|15|.|TRBV4-3|.
TGCGCCAGCAGCCACCGCGTCCCCCCAATATATGGCTACACCTTC
CASSHRVPPIYGYTF
>TRBJ2-6|16|TRBD1|TRBV6-2/TRBV6-3|.
TGTGCCAGCAGTTGGACAGGGGGCTCTGGGGCCAACGTCCTGACTTTC
CASSWTGGSGANVLTF
>TRBJ2-5|13|.|TRBV18|.
TGTGCCAGCTCACCTCAGGAGTCGGAGACCCAGTACTTC
CASSPQESETQYF
>TRBJ2-5|16|TRBD1|TRBV25-1|once
TGTGCCAGCAGTGAATTGGGACAGGGGTTAGCAGAGACCCAGTACTTC
CASSELGQGLAETQYF
>TRBJ1-1|15|.|TRBV30|few
TGTGCCTGGGATAGGGGGGCGAGGAGGAACACTGAAGCTTTCTTT
CAWDRGARRNTEAFF
>TRBJ2-3|14|TRBD2|TRBV3-1/TRBV3-2|.
TGTGCCAGCAGCCTAGCGGGGGGGCAAGATACGCAGTATTTT
CASSLAGGQDTQYF
>TRBJ1-3|16|.|TRBV7-9|.
TGTGCCAGCAGCCCTAAAGGACTTGCCTCTGGAAACACCATATATTTT
CASSPKGLASGNTIYF
>TRBJ2-1|16|.|TRBV6-2/TRBV6-3|.
TGTGCCAGCAGTTTCTCGGGACGGAGCTCCTACAATGAGCAGTTCTTC
CASSFSGRSSYNEQFF
>TRBJ2-7|14|.|TRBV19|.
TGTGCCAGTAGTATCTTCAAGGGGGCCTACGAGCAGTACTTC
CASSIFKGAYEQYF
>TRBJ2-7|15|.|TRBV6-5|.
TGTGCCAGCAGTTTGGAGGAGGGCAACTCCTACGAGCAGTACTTC
CASSLEEGNSYEQYF
>TRBJ1-6|18|.|TRBV4-1|.
TGCGCCAGCAGCCAAGACGACGGGGTTGCCTCCTATAATTCACCCCTCCACTTT
CASSQDDGVASYNSPLHF
>TRBJ2-3|16|TRBD2|TRBV5-4|once
TGTGCCAGCTGCCGGGCTAGCGGTTGCTGGGAAGATACGCAGTATTTT
CASCRASGCWEDTQYF
>TRBJ2-2|17|.|TRBV11-2|.
TGTGCCAGCAGCTCCCCAAGGGGCCCTACGAACACCGGGGAGCTGTTTTTT
CASSSPRGPTNTGELFF